This entry concerns a single T cell receptor (beta chain). Profiled with immunoSEQ multiplex PCR; TCRdb holds only in-frame clones, not every one. The sample holds some 97,000 clones, about 94% seen once. This specimen comes from a study of T cell changes during pregnancy in multiple sclerosis. Germline loops: CDR1 SGHVS, CDR2 FNYEAQ. The V end was cut by 2 bases, the J end by 4 bases, with 14 bases between. This CDR3 has 15 amino acids. This chain uses TRBV7-6 with TRBJ1-1; the D gene is possibly TRBD1 (5 bases). The sequence came from a female donor with multiple sclerosis, enrolled in a pregnancy study. The material was peripheral blood, obtained before pregnancy. Here the CDR3 reads CASSLLDGGSTEAFF. The CDR3 DNA reads as TGTGCCAGCAGCTTATTGGACGGGGGGAGCACTGAAGCTTTCTTT.